This T cell receptor beta chain was profiled in a study of blood T cell repertoires in COVID-19. Per the original methods: Amplification with reference gene primers provided the estimates of nucleated cell counts. Sequencing was performed with immunoSEQ multiplex PCR; in TCRdb, only in-frame clones are kept and a portion is missing. V, J and clone size reflect that table, while D and trimming were determined from the DNA. The data contain 110,000 to 150,000 clones, 85% to 90% of them seen just once; the ten biggest clones take up 11%. Individuals aged about 18 to 90 years were recruited from fewer than 30 US areas. Two negative PCRs, clearance, or symptom resolution were required of recovered Cohort 3 donors. V was cut by 2 bases and J by 6 bases, with 3 bases left in between. This CDR3 comprises 11 residues. Germline CDR1 and CDR2: SGHRS and YFSETQ.

The TCR comes from a man aged 55 to 70 who had recovered from COVID-19. Sequenced input: PBMCs or T cells enriched from blood (not recorded which). V is TRBV5-1 and J is TRBJ2-1; D is undetermined. CDR3 sequence (DNA): TGCGCCAGCAGCTTCGGCAATGAGCAGTTCTTC. Translating gives CASSFGNEQFF.